This T cell receptor beta chain was identified during a study of blood T cell repertoires in COVID-19. Study background: Material from acute and convalescent COVID-19 was sourced from the United States, Italy and Spain. In each case, the material was cDNA or gDNA derived from T cells, B-cell-depleted T cells, or PBMCs.

Authors' analysis steps: By means of reference gene primer amplification, nucleated cell counts were estimated. The assay was immunoSEQ multiplex PCR, and TCRdb's table has in-frame clones only and misses some. V, J and clone size derive from that table, while D and trimming were established from the DNA sequence. The sample lists some 200,000 clones; roughly four fifths were seen once. Germline lookup yields CDR1 LNHNV and CDR2 YYDKDF (reference sequence). V lost 1 base to trimming and J lost 8 bases, with 8 bases between them. The CDR3 loop spans 12 amino acids. Sequenced: peripheral blood. This receptor was identified in a woman in her thirties or forties with acute or convalescent COVID-19. The chain combines TRBV15 with TRBJ1-2; D unresolved. The DNA for the CDR3 is TGTGCCACCAGCAGAGTCGGGAAGGGCTACACCTTC. Its translation: CATSRVGKGYTF.